These T cell receptor beta chains were read from a single sample in a study of blood T cell repertoires in COVID-19. Sequencing used immunoSEQ multiplex PCR; TCRdb keeps in-frame clones, though not all of them. The data hold over 200,000 clones, with around 80% observed a single time. Specimen: peripheral blood. The receptors stem from a woman aged 25 to 45 with COVID-19, enrolled during active disease. Each CDR3 is given with its conserved first and last residue. The D gene is left open where the match is weak. Some rows have no size entry. The others give once, few or many, or a class for an expanded clone.

j_call,d_call,cdr3_length,clone_size,v_call,cdr3_nt,cdr3_aa
TRBJ1-3,.,17,once,TRBV7-9,TGTGCCAGCAGCTTTTCCCCTGAGGGAATCTCTGGAAACACCATATATTTT,CASSFSPEGISGNTIYF
TRBJ2-6,TRBD1,18,.,TRBV9,TGTGCCAGCAGCGTCCGGGACAGGGTAGGCTCTGGGGCCAACGTCCTGACTTTC,CASSVRDRVGSGANVLTF
TRBJ2-7,.,13,.,TRBV27,TGTGCCAGCAGTTTATCTGGCTCGAACGAGCAGTACTTC,CASSLSGSNEQYF
TRBJ2-1,.,14,.,TRBV15,TGTGCCACCAGCATGAGACAGGACCCCAATGAGCAGTTCTTC,CATSMRQDPNEQFF
TRBJ2-1,.,16,.,TRBV15,TGTGCCACCAGCAGAGATAGCATTAGCCGGATTGCTGAGCAGTTCTTC,CATSRDSISRIAEQFF
TRBJ2-5,.,13,once,TRBV28,TGTGCCAGCAGTTTGCAGGGATCCGAGACCCAGTACTTC,CASSLQGSETQYF
TRBJ1-2,.,15,few,TRBV6-2/TRBV6-3,TGTGCCAGCAGCCGGACACCTGGTGCTAACTATGGCTACACCTTC,CASSRTPGANYGYTF
TRBJ2-7,.,13,.,TRBV7-3,TGTGCCAGCGCCTTAGCGGCCTCCTACGAGCAGTACTTC,CASALAASYEQYF
TRBJ1-2,.,15,once,TRBV5-1,TGCGCCAGCAGCCCTCAGGGCCCCAACAACTATGGCTACACCTTC,CASSPQGPNNYGYTF
TRBJ2-7,.,13,.,TRBV5-4,TGTGCCAGCAGCGCCGGGTCTCCCTCAGAGCAGTACTTC,CASSAGSPSEQYF
TRBJ1-3,TRBD1,16,once,TRBV9,TGTGCCAGCAGCCCCCGGACAGGCATCTCTGGAAACACCATATATTTT,CASSPRTGISGNTIYF
TRBJ1-2,TRBD1,13,.,TRBV30,TGTGCCTGGAGTGTACGGGGACAGCATGGCTACACCTTC,CAWSVRGQHGYTF
TRBJ2-7,.,17,.,TRBV19,TGTGCCAGTAGCCAGGGCCGCCTAATCAGGGGCGCCTACGAGCAGTACTTC,CASSQGRLIRGAYEQYF
TRBJ1-6,.,15,.,TRBV7-9,TGTGCCAGCAGCTTACCGGAGGGCATTAATTCACCCCTCCACTTT,CASSLPEGINSPLHF
TRBJ2-3,TRBD2,17,.,TRBV30,TGTGCCTGGAGCTTTGGCGGGAGTTTGACTAGCACAGATACGCAGTATTTT,CAWSFGGSLTSTDTQYF
TRBJ1-2,TRBD1,16,.,TRBV27,TGTGCCAGCAGTTTATCGACAGGGGGAGGGTACTATGGCTACACCTTC,CASSLSTGGGYYGYTF
TRBJ2-3,TRBD1,16,.,TRBV27,TGTGCCAGCAGTTTACTTCAGGGACAGGGGGCAGATACGCAGTATTTT,CASSLLQGQGADTQYF
TRBJ1-3,TRBD1,14,.,TRBV10-1,TGCGCCAGCATTCGACAGGGCTCTGGAAACACCATATATTTT,CASIRQGSGNTIYF
TRBJ2-2,.,18,.,TRBV5-1,TGCGCCAGCAGCTTGGTTCCCAGGAACACCGCGAACACCGGGGAGCTGTTTTTT,CASSLVPRNTANTGELFF
TRBJ1-1,.,13,.,TRBV30,TGTGCCTGGAGTGTACCAGGGTCTTCTGAAGCTTTCTTT,CAWSVPGSSEAFF
TRBJ2-5,.,13,.,TRBV12-3/TRBV12-4,TGTGCCAGCAGTTTAGAAAATAAAGAGACCCAGTACTTC,CASSLENKETQYF
TRBJ2-3,.,16,once,TRBV29-1,TGCAGCGCCGCGGGGTATGTGTGGGGCGTGACAGATACGCAGTATTTT,CSAAGYVWGVTDTQYF
TRBJ2-2,TRBD2,18,.,TRBV5-4,TGTGCCAGCAGCCGGGGACTAGCGGGAGGGCGGAACACCGGGGAGCTGTTTTTT,CASSRGLAGGRNTGELFF
TRBJ1-1,TRBD1,14,.,TRBV19,TGTGCCAGCATGGACAGGGAGGTGAACACTGAAGCTTTCTTT,CASMDREVNTEAFF
TRBJ2-7,.,14,.,TRBV2,TGTGCCAGGGGTTATAGTCGTGGGGCGGGGGAGCAGTACTTC,CARGYSRGAGEQYF
TRBJ2-3,TRBD1,15,.,TRBV28,TGTGCCAGCAGATGGGGACAGGGGGCCTCAGATACGCAGTATTTT,CASRWGQGASDTQYF
TRBJ2-3,.,15,.,TRBV6-5,TGTGCCAGCAGTTCCCCGACAGAGACCACAGATACGCAGTATTTT,CASSSPTETTDTQYF
TRBJ1-1,.,13,.,TRBV30,TGTGCCTGGAGTAACGGAGGGAACACTGAAGCTTTCTTT,CAWSNGGNTEAFF
TRBJ1-3,.,14,.,TRBV27,TGTGCCAGCAGATTCCAGGGGACTGGAAACACCATATATTTT,CASRFQGTGNTIYF
TRBJ1-1,.,12,.,TRBV9,TGTGCCAGCAGCGGACTGAGCACTGAAGCTTTCTTT,CASSGLSTEAFF
TRBJ1-5,.,15,once,TRBV28,TGTGCCAGCAGTTCTTCAGGGATGTATAATCAGCCCCAGCATTTT,CASSSSGMYNQPQHF